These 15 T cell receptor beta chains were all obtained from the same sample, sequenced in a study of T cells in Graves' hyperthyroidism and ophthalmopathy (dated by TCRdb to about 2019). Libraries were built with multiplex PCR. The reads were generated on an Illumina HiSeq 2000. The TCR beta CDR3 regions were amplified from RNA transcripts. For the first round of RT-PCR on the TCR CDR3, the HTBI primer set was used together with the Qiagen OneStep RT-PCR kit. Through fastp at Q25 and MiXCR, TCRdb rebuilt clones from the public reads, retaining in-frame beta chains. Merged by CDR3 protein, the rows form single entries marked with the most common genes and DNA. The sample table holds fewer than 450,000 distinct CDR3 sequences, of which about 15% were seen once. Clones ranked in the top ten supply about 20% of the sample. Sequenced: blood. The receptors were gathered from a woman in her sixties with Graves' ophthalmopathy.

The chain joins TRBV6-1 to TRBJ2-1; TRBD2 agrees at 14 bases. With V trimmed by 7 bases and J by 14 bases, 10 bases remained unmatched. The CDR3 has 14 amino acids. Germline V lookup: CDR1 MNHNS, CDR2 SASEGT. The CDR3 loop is CASTPGLAGERKFF. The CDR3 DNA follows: TGTGCCAGCACCCCGGGACTAGCGGGAGAGAGGAAGTTCTTC.

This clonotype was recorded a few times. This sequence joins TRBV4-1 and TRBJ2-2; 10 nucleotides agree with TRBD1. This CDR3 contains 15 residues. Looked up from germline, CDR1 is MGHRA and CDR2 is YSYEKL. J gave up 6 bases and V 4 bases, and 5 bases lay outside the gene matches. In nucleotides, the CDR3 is TGCGCCAGCAGCCGACAGGGGGCTGGGGCCGGGGAGCTGTTTTTT. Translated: CASSRQGAGAGELFF.

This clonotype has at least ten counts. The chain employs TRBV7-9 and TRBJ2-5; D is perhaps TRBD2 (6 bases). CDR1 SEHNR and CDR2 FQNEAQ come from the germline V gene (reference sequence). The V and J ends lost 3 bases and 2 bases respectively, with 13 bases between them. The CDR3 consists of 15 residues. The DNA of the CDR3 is TGTGCCAGCAGCTTTATTCAGGGAGGACAAGAGACCCAGTACTTC. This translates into CASSFIQGGQETQYF.

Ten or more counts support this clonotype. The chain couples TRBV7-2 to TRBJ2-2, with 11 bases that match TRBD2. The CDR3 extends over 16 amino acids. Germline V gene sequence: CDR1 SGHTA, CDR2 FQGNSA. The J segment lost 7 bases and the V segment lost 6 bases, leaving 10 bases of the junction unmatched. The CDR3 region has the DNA TGTGCCAGCAGTGGTAGCGGGAGGGCCTTGGTCGGGGAGCTGTTTTTT. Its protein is CASSGSGRALVGELFF.

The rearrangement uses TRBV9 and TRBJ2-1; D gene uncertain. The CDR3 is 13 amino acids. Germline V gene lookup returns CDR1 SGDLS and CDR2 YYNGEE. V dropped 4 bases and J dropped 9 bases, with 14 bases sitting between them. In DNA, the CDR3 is TGTGCCAGCAGCCCACCCCACCGCGGTGAGCAGTTCTTC. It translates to CASSPPHRGEQFF.

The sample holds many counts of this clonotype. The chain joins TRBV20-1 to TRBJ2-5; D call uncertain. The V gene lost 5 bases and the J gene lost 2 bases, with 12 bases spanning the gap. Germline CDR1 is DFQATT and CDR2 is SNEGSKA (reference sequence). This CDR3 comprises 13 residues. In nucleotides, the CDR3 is TGCAGTGCTCCAACGAGCGTACAAGAGACCCAGTACTTC. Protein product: CSAPTSVQETQYF.

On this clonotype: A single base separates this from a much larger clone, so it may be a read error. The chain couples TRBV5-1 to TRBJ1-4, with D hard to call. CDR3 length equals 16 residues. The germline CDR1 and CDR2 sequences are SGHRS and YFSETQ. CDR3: CASSLEVGGSNEELFF. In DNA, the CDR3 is TGCGCCAGCAGCTTGGAAGTAGGCGGGAGTAATGAAGAACTGTTTTTT.

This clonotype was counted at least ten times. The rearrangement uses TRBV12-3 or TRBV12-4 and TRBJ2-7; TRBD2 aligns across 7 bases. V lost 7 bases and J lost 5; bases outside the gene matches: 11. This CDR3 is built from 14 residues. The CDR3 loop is CASTLGGGIHEQYF. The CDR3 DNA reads TGTGCCAGCACCTTGGGGGGAGGGATCCACGAGCAGTACTTC.

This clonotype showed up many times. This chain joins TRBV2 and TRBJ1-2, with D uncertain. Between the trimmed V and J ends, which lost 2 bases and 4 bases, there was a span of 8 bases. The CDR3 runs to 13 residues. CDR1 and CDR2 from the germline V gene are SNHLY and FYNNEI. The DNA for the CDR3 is TGTGCCAGCAGTGAATCGGGCATCTATGGCTACACCTTC. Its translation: CASSESGIYGYTF. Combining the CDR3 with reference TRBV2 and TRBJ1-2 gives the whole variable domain EPEVTQTPSHQVTQMGQEVILRCVPISNHLYFYWYRQILGQKVEFLVSFYNNEISEKSEIFDDQFSVERPDGSNFTLKIRSTKLEDSAMYFCASSESGIYGYTFGSGTRLTVV.

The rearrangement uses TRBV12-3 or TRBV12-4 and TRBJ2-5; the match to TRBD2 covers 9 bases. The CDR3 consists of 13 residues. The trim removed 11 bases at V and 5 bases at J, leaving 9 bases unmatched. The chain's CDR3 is CARKGSGRETQYF. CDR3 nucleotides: TGTGCCCGCAAGGGGAGCGGGAGGGAGACCCAGTACTTC.

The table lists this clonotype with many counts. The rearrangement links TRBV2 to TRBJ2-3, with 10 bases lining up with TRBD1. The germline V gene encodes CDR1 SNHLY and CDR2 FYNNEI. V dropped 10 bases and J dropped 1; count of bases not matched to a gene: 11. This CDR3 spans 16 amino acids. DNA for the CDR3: TGTGCCACACTCCGGGACAGGGGTTTTGGCACAGATACGCAGTATTTT. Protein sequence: CATLRDRGFGTDTQYF.

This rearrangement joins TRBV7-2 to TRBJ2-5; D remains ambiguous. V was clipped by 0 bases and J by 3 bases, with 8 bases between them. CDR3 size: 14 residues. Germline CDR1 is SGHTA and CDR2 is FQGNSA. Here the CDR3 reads CASSLAVGKETQYF. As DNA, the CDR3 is TGTGCCAGCAGCTTAGCGGTTGGGAAAGAGACCCAGTACTTC.

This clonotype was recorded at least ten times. DNA of the CDR3: TGTGCCAGCTCACTCGGACTAGCGGGAGAGAGCCCGCAGTATTTT. Amino acid sequence: CASSLGLAGESPQYF. The chain has TRBV18 and TRBJ2-3; TRBD2 matches 13 bases. The CDR3 totals 15 residues. Germline trimming cut 4 bases from V and 10 bases from J; bases unmatched to any gene: 8. Germline CDR1 and CDR2: KGHSH and LQKENI.

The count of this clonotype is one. CDR3 residues: CSASQREPRYNEQFF. The CDR3, as DNA: TGCAGTGCTTCCCAGCGGGAGCCCCGATACAATGAGCAGTTCTTC. The chain has TRBV20-1 and TRBJ2-1; TRBD2 agrees at 8 bases. The J segment lost 4 bases and the V segment lost 5 bases, leaving 10 bases of the junction unmatched. The germline gives CDR1 DFQATT, CDR2 SNEGSKA (reference sequence). The CDR3 is 15 residues long.

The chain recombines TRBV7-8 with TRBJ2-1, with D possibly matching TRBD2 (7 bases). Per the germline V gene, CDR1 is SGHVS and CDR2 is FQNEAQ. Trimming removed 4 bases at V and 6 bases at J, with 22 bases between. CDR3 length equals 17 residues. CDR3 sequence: CASSSSAGAELLNEQFF. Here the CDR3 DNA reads TGTGCCAGCAGCTCCTCTGCGGGGGCGGAACTCCTCAATGAGCAGTTCTTC.